This TCR beta chain was recovered during a study of shared clonotypes between healthy human individuals. Amplification in unsorted PBMC replicate PCRs started from 250 to 300 ng DNA, which equals 28,000 or so T cell genomes. Under the authors' procedure: For the immunoSEQ data, sequences were junction-only without quality scores, so filtering differed. TCRdb's copy holds only in-frame clones and misses some; the assay was immunoSEQ multiplex PCR. The DNA was the basis for D and trimming; V, J and clone size are from that table. The top ten hold approximately 12% of the sample, which has about 490,000 clones, around 79% seen once. V was cut by 6 bases and J by 0 bases, with 11 bases left in between. CDR3 length equals 14 residues. Germline V gene lookup returns CDR1 LGHNA and CDR2 YNFKEQ.

The TCR sequence derives from a woman in her forties in good health. Some clones in this sample may be carry-over from other donors' samples. The V call is TRBV4-2, the J call TRBJ1-2; D ambiguous. The sequenced sample consisted of PBMCs. The CDR3 protein is CASRRVAANYGYTF. The CDR3 DNA is TGTGCCAGCAGACGAGTGGCAGCTAACTATGGCTACACCTTC.